The 14 T cell receptor beta chains given below trace back to one sample, sequenced in a study of blood T cell repertoires in COVID-19. The assay was immunoSEQ multiplex PCR, and TCRdb's table has in-frame clones only and misses some. Among about 140,000 clones listed, about nine tenths were seen once. Sequences were obtained from peripheral blood. All receptors come from a woman of 80 years or more with acute or convalescent COVID-19.

This CDR3 reads CASSQEGFNYGYTF. For the CDR3, the DNA is TGTGCCAGCAGCCAAGAGGGCTTTAACTATGGCTACACCTTC. The genes are TRBV3-1 (or the pseudogene TRBV3-2) and TRBJ1-2, with no clear D. V gave up 0 bases and J gave up 1 base, with 6 bases separating them. The CDR3 loop spans 14 amino acids. CDR1 LGHDT and CDR2 YNNKEL come from the germline V gene (reference sequence).

The chain recombines TRBV25-1 with TRBJ2-6, with a weak D call TRBD1 (5 bases). The CDR3 spans 18 residues. Germline loops: CDR1 MGHDK, CDR2 SYGVNS. V lost 0 bases and J lost 0, with 12 bases in between. This chain's CDR3 is CASSEYAGRNSGANVLTF. The CDR3 nucleotides are TGTGCCAGCAGTGAATATGCAGGGCGTAACTCTGGGGCCAACGTCCTGACTTTC. The entire variable domain, with the rest obtained from reference TRBV25-1 and TRBJ2-6, is as follows: EADIYQTPRYLVIGTGKKITLECSQTMGHDKMYWYQQDPGMELHLIHYSYGVNSTEKGDLSSESTVSRIRTEHFPLTLESARPSHTSQYLCASSEYAGRNSGANVLTFGAGSRLTVL.

CDR3 sequence (DNA): TGCGCCAGCAGGGAAGACAGGGCGGCCAACTATGGCTACACCTTC. Translated, it gives CASREDRAANYGYTF. The genes are TRBV4-1 and TRBJ1-2, with TRBD1 matching 7 bases. This CDR3 contains 15 residues. Germline-derived CDR1 and CDR2 are MGHRA and YSYEKL. J was trimmed by 2 bases and V by 6 bases; bases with no gene match: 9.

The chain links TRBV27 to TRBJ1-2, with TRBD1 matching 10 bases. Germline CDR1 is MNHEY and CDR2 is SMNVEV (reference sequence). V was pared by 4 bases and J by 8 bases, with 10 bases of the junction left unmatched. The CDR3 has 15 residues. The CDR3 DNA follows: TGTGCCAGCAGTTCCTCCCGGGGGACAGGGGTCGGCTACACCTTC. Encoded protein: CASSSSRGTGVGYTF.

The table lists this clone with a count of one. The chain uses TRBV18 and TRBJ1-3; 8 bases fit TRBD1. Germline V gene sequence: CDR1 KGHSH, CDR2 LQKENI. V trimming: 2 bases; J trimming: 1 base; junction bases outside the gene matches: 7. There are 17 residues in the CDR3. CDR3 coding DNA: TGTGCCAGCTCACCAAGGTCAACAGGGGGATCTGGAAACACCATATATTTT. Protein: CASSPRSTGGSGNTIYF.

V and J are TRBV3-1 (or the pseudogene TRBV3-2) and TRBJ1-4, with TRBD1 matching over 9 bases. CDR3 size: 16 residues. Per germline, CDR1 LGHDT and CDR2 YNNKEL (reference sequence). V shed 1 base and J 7 bases; nucleotides not matched to a gene: 7. The CDR3: CASSQGPGQGGEKLFF. As DNA, the CDR3 is TGTGCCAGCAGCCAAGGGCCGGGACAGGGCGGTGAAAAACTGTTTTTT.

This chain connects TRBV5-1 to TRBJ2-2, with a weak D call TRBD2 (5 bases). This CDR3 is built from 13 residues. CDR1 and CDR2 from the germline V gene are SGHRS and YFSETQ. Deletions cut 4 bases from V and 4 bases from J, with 8 bases between. CDR3 protein: CASSREGTGELFF. In DNA, the CDR3 is TGCGCCAGCAGCCGGGAAGGCACCGGGGAGCTGTTTTTT. Variable domain in full (rest from reference TRBV5-1 and TRBJ2-2): KAGVTQTPRYLIKTRGQQVTLSCSPISGHRSVSWYQQTPGQGLQFLFEYFSETQRNKGNFPGRFSGRQFSNSRSEMNVSTLELGDSALYLCASSREGTGELFFGEGSRLTVL.

In its sample, this clone was seen a few times. The V call is TRBV29-1, the J call TRBJ2-7; 11 positions agree with TRBD1. The CDR3 totals 14 residues. Per germline, CDR1 SQVTM and CDR2 ANQGSEA. V lost 3 bases and J lost 3; bases outside the gene matches: 4. In DNA form, the CDR3 reads TGCAGCGTTGACGGGACAGGGGGGGACTACGAGCAGTACTTC. It encodes CSVDGTGGDYEQYF.

The V and J genes are TRBV30 and TRBJ2-7, with TRBD1 matching 8 bases. The CDR3 is 12 residues long. CDR1 and CDR2 from the germline V gene are GTSNPN and SVGIG (reference sequence). The trim removed 2 bases at V and 5 bases at J, leaving 2 bases unmatched. For the CDR3, the DNA is TGTGCCTGGAGTCGGACAGGGCACGAGCAGTACTTC. Protein sequence: CAWSRTGHEQYF.

The chain couples TRBV25-1 to TRBJ2-1, with 12 nucleotides matching TRBD1. CDR1 is MGHDK, CDR2 SYGVNS, per germline. V shed 3 bases, J shed 7 bases, and the junction held 7 bases outside the gene matches. This CDR3 comprises 16 residues. The chain's CDR3 is CASSEYGTGGRNEQFF. In DNA form, the CDR3 reads TGTGCCAGCAGTGAGTATGGGACAGGGGGCAGGAATGAGCAGTTCTTC.

V gene TRBV15 combines with J gene TRBJ1-2; D perhaps matches TRBD1 (6 bases). Germline CDR1 is LNHNV and CDR2 is YYDKDF (reference sequence). CDR3 length equals 15 residues. Trimming removed 0 bases at V and 6 bases at J, with 14 bases between. This CDR3 is CATSRDAGTKNGYTF. The CDR3 region has the DNA TGTGCCACCAGCAGAGATGCCGGGACAAAGAATGGCTACACCTTC.

This rearrangement joins TRBV5-1 to TRBJ1-1; TRBD1 aligns across 9 bases. The CDR3 is 16 residues long. Germline V CDR1 and CDR2: SGHRS, YFSETQ. Losses at the gene ends were 4 bases for V and 5 bases for J; bases not matched to a gene: 12. The CDR3 spells CASSPTLQGADTEAFF. In DNA form, the CDR3 reads TGCGCCAGCAGCCCCACGTTACAGGGGGCGGATACTGAAGCTTTCTTT.

J is TRBJ1-6 and V is TRBV3-1 (or the pseudogene TRBV3-2), with D maybe TRBD1 (5 bases). V lost 4 bases, J lost 14 bases, and 27 bases lay in between. This CDR3 is built from 17 residues. The V gene's germline CDR1 is LGHDT and CDR2 YNNKEL (reference sequence). The CDR3 is CASSPFRLGQGLGTLHF. CDR3 in DNA: TGTGCCAGCAGCCCGTTCAGGTTGGGGCAGGGCCTAGGGACCCTCCACTTT.

V and J are TRBV18 and TRBJ2-5; tentative D call: TRBD1 (5 bases). Trimming took 3 bases from V and 2 from J, leaving 10 bases between them. This CDR3 has 14 residues. CDR1 is KGHSH, CDR2 LQKENI, per germline. The CDR3 loop reads CASSPGAQQETQYF. The DNA of the CDR3 is TGTGCCAGCTCACCTGGGGCTCAGCAAGAGACCCAGTACTTC.